This TCR beta chain came from a study of T cell responses to AZD1222 COVID-19 vaccine. General study results and limits: Breadth and depth of Spike-specific TCRs rose after two AZD1222 doses. Seropositive status at baseline applied to only 6 or 7 AZD1222 recipients. Mostly white British, mostly female donors; authors suggested clonal diversity may be underestimated. Within unmutated variant regions lay the reported targets of nearly half of spike-specific TCRs.

This clone was counted once. Its cognate antigen is unknown. Produced via immunoSEQ multiplex PCR; TCRdb's table is partial and in-frame only. There are roughly 150,000 clones in the sample; around 88% occur only once, and 3% to 4% lies in the top ten. CDR3 length: 12 residues. V shed 3 bases and J shed 3 bases, with 4 bases lying between them. CDR1 and CDR2 (germline): SGHTA, FQGNSA. Specimen: peripheral blood, collected on day 0 of MenACWY control vaccination. The V call is TRBV7-2, the J call TRBJ2-3; no clear D. This TCR was recovered from an adult in good health. CDR3: CASSFGTDTQYF. The CDR3 coding sequence is TGTGCCAGCAGCTTCGGGACAGATACGCAGTATTTT.